The entry below gives a single T cell receptor (beta chain) sequence along with its context. These data belong to a study of blood T cell repertoires in COVID-19. Sequencing used immunoSEQ multiplex PCR; TCRdb keeps in-frame clones, though not all of them. Seen here are about 440,000 clones, approximately 88% observed once, and the top ten hold roughly 13%. The sequenced sample was peripheral blood. This clonotype was obtained from a woman aged 45-65 years with COVID-19, enrolled during active disease.

The CDR3 nucleotides read TGTGCCAGCAGCTTCTCCGGGACAGGGCTCCGGGGTGAGCAGTTCTTC. Encoded protein: CASSFSGTGLRGEQFF. V gene TRBV11-3 combines with J gene TRBJ2-1; 9 bases map to TRBD1. Germline CDR1 reads SGHNT; CDR2 reads YENEEA. With V trimmed by 3 bases and J by 9 bases, 12 bases remained unmatched. CDR3 length equals 16 residues.